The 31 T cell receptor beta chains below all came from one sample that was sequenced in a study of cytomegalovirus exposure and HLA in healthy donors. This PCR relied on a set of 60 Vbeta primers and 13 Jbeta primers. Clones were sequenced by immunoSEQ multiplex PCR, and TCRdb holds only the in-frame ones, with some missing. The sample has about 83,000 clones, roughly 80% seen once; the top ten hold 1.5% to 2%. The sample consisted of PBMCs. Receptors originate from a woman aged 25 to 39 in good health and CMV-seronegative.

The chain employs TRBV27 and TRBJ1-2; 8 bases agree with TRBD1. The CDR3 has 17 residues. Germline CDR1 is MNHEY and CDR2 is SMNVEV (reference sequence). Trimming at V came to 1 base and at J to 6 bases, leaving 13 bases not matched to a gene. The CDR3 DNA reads TGTGCCAGCAGTTTATTTAGTGTTTTCGGACAGGGCAATGGCTACACCTTC. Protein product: CASSLFSVFGQGNGYTF.

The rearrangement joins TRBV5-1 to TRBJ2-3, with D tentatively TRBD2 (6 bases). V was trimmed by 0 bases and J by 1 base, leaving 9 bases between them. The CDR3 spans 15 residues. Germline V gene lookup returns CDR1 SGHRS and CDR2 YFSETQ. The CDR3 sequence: CASSLGQRGTDTQYF. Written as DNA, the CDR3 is TGCGCCAGCAGCTTGGGACAGCGGGGCACAGATACGCAGTATTTT.

This chain's CDR3 is CASSLGQENYGYTF. CDR3 nucleotide sequence: TGTGCCAGCAGTTTAGGACAGGAGAACTATGGCTACACCTTC. The rearrangement uses TRBV28 and TRBJ1-2, with 7 positions matching TRBD1. Germline V CDR1 and CDR2: MDHEN, SYDVKM. V was clipped by 2 bases and J by 2 bases; unmatched bases: 2. There are 14 residues in the CDR3.

CDR3 bases: TGTGCCAGCAGCCAAGACGACAGGGGGACTGAAGCTTTCTTT. It encodes CASSQDDRGTEAFF. The rearrangement links TRBV4-2 to TRBJ1-1; 9 bases are a match to TRBD1. The trim removed 0 bases at V and 5 bases at J, leaving 1 base unmatched. In germline, CDR1 is LGHNA, CDR2 YNFKEQ. The length of the CDR3 is 14 residues.

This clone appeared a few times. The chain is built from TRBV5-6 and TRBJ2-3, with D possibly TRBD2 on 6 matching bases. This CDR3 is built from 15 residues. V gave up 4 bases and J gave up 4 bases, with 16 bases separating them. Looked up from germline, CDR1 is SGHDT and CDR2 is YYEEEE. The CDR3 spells CASSTVARGSDTQYF. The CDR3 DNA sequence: TGTGCCAGCAGCACCGTAGCCCGGGGGTCAGATACGCAGTATTTT.

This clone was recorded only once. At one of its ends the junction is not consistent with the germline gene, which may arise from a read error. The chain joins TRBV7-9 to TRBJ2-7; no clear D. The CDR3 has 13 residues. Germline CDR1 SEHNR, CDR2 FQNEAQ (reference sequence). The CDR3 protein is CSSSLPGSGEQYF. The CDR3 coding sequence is TGTTCCAGCAGCTTACCAGGCAGTGGGGAGCAGTACTTC.

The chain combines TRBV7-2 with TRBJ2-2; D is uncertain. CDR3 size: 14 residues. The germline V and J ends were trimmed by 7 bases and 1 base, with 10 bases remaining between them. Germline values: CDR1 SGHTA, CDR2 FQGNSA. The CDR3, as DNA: TGTGCCAGCACTCTGACTCTGAACACCGGGGAGCTGTTTTTT. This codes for CASTLTLNTGELFF.

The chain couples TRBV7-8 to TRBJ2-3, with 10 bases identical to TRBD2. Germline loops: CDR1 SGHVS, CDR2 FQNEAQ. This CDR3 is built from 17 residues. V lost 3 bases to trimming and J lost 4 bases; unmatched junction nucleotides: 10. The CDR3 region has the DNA TGTGCCAGCAGCTTGATCCTTACTAGCGGGACCCCAGATACGCAGTATTTT. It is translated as CASSLILTSGTPDTQYF.

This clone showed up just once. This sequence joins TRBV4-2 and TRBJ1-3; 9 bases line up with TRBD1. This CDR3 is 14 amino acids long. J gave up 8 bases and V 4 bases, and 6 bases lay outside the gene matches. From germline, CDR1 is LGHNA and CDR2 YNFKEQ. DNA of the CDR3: TGTGCCAGCAGCCCCCCGGGACAGGGCTACACCATATATTTT. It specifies CASSPPGQGYTIYF.

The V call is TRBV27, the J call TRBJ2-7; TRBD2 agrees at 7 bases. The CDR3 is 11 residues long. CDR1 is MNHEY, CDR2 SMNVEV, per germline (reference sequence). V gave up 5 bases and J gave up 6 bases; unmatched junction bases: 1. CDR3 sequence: CASSRGVEQYF. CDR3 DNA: TGTGCCAGCAGTCGGGGGGTCGAGCAGTACTTC.

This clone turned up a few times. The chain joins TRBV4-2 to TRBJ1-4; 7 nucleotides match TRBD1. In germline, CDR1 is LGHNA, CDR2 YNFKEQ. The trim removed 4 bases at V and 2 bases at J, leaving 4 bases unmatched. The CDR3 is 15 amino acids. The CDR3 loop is CASSPTGATNEKLFF. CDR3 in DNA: TGTGCCAGCAGCCCCACAGGGGCGACTAATGAAAAACTGTTTTTT.

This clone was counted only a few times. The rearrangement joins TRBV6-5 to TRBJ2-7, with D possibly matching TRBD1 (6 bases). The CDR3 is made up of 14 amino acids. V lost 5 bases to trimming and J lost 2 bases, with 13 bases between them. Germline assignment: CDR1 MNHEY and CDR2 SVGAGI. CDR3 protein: CASSEWQGPYEQYF. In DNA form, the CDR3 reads TGTGCCAGCAGTGAATGGCAGGGGCCCTACGAGCAGTACTTC.

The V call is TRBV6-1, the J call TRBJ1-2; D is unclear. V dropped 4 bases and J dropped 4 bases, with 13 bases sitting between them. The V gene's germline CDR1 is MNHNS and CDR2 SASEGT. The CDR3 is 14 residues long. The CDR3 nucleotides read TGTGCCAGCAGTGTTCGGGGTAATAGCTATGGCTACACCTTC. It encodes CASSVRGNSYGYTF.

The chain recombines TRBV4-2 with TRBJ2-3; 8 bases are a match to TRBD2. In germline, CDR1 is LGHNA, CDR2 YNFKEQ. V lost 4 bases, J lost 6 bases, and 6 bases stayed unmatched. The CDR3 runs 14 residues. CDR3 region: CASSLELAADTQYF. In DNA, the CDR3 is TGTGCCAGCAGCCTGGAACTAGCGGCGGATACGCAGTATTTT.

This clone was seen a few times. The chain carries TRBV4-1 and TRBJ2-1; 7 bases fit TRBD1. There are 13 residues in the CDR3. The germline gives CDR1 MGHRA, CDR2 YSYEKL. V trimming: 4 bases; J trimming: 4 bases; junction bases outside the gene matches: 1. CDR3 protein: CASSRDSYNEQFF. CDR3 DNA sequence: TGCGCCAGCAGCCGGGACAGTTACAATGAGCAGTTCTTC.

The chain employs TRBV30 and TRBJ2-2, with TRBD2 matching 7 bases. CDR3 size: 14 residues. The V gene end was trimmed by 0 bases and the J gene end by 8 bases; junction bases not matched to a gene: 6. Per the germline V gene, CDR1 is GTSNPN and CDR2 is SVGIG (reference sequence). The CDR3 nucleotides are TGTGCCTGGAGTGTGTCACTAGCGTCTGGGGAGCTGTTTTTT. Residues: CAWSVSLASGELFF. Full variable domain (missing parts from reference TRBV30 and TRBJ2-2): SQTIHQWPATLVQPVGSPLSLECTVEGTSNPNLYWYRQAAGRGLQLLFYSVGIGQISSEVPQNLSASRPQDRQFILSSKKLLLSDSGFYLCAWSVSLASGELFFGEGSRLTVL.

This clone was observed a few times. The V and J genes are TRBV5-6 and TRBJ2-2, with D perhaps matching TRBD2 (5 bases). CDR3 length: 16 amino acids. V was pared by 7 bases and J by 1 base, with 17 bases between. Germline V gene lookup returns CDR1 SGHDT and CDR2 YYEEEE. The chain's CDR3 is CASLEGPKLNTGELFF. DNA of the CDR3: TGTGCCAGCTTAGAGGGCCCGAAGCTGAACACCGGGGAGCTGTTTTTT.

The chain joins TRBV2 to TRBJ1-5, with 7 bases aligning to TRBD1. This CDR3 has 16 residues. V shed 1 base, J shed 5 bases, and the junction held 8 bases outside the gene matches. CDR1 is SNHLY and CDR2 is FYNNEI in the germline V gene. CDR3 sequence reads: CASSEGFDREDQPQHF. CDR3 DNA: TGTGCCAGCAGTGAAGGCTTTGACAGGGAGGATCAGCCCCAGCATTTT.

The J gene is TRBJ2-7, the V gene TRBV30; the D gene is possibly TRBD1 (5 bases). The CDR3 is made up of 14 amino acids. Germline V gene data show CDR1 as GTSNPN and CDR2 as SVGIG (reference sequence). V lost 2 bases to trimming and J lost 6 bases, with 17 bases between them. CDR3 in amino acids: CAWSHRIRRSEQYF. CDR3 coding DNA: TGTGCCTGGAGTCACAGGATAAGGCGTAGCGAGCAGTACTTC.

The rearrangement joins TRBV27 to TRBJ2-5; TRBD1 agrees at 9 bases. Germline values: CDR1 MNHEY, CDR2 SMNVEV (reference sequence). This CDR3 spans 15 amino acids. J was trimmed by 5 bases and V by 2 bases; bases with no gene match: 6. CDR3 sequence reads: CASSLGTGYLETQYF. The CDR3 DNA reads TGTGCCAGCAGTTTAGGGACAGGGTATTTGGAGACCCAGTACTTC.

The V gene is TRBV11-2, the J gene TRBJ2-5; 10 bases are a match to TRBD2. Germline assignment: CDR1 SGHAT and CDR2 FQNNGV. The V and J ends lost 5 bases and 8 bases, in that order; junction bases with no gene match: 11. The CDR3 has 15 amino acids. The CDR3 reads CASSQAGLAGATQYF. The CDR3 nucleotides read TGTGCCAGCAGCCAAGCCGGGCTAGCGGGAGCAACCCAGTACTTC.

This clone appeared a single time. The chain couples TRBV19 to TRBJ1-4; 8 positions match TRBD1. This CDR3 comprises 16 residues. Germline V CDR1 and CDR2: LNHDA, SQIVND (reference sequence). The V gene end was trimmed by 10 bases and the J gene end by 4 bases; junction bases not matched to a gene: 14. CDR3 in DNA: TGTGCCACCCGCCCCAGGGGGCTCGGTGATAATGAAAAACTGTTTTTT. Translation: CATRPRGLGDNEKLFF.

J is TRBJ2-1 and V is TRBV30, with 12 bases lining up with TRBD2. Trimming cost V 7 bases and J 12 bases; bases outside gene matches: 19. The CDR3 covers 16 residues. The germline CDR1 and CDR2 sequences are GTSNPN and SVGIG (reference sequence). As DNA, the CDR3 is TGTGCCTACGGGACTAGCGGGTTTATAAACGTCGGAGGGCAGTTCTTC. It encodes CAYGTSGFINVGGQFF.

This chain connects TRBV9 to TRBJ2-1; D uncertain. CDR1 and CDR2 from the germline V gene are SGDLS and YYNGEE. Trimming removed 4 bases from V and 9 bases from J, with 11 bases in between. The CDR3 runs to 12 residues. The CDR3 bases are TGTGCCAGCAGCACACAGATCAGTGAGCAGTTCTTC. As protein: CASSTQISEQFF.

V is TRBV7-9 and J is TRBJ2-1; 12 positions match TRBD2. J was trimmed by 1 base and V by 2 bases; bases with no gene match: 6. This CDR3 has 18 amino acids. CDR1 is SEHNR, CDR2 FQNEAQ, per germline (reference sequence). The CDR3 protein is CASSLTSGRPLSYNEQFF. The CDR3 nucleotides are TGTGCCAGCAGCTTAACTAGCGGGAGGCCCCTTTCCTACAATGAGCAGTTCTTC. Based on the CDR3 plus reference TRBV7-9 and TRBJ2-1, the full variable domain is DTGVSQNPRHKITKRGQNVTFRCDPISEHNRLYWYRQTLGQGPEFLTYFQNEAQLEKSRLLSDRFSAERPKGSFSTLEIQRTEQGDSAMYLCASSLTSGRPLSYNEQFFGPGTRLTVL.

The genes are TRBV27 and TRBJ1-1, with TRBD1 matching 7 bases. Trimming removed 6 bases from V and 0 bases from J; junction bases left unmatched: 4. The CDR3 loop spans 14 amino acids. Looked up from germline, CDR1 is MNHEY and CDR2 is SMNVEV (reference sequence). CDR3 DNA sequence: TGTGCCAGCAGGGGACAGTCTATGAACACTGAAGCTTTCTTT. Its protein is CASRGQSMNTEAFF.

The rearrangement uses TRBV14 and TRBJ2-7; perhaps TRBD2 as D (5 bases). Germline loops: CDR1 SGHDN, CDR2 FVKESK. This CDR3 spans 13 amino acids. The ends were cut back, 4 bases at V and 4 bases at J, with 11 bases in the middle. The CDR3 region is CASSPRGLYEQYF. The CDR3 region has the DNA TGTGCCAGCAGCCCCCGGGGTCTGTACGAGCAGTACTTC.

CDR3 region: CASSLDLNNYEQYF. The CDR3 coding sequence is TGTGCCAGCAGCTTAGACCTCAACAACTACGAGCAGTACTTC. The rearrangement uses TRBV7-9 and TRBJ2-7; the D is unclear. V gave up 1 base and J gave up 3 bases, with 10 bases separating them. CDR1 and CDR2 from the germline V gene are SEHNR and FQNEAQ (reference sequence). The length of the CDR3 is 14 residues.

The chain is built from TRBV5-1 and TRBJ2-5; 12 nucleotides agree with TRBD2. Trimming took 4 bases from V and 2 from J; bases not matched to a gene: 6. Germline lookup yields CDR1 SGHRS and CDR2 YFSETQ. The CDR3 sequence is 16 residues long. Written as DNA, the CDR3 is TGCGCCAGCAGCGCCCTACTAGCGGGAGGTCAAGAGACCCAGTACTTC. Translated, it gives CASSALLAGGQETQYF.

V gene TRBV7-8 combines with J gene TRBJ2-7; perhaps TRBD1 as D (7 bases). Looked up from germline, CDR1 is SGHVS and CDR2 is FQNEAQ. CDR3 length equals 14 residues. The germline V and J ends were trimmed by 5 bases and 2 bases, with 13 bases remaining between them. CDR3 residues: CASSAGGQPYEQYF. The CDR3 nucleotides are TGTGCCAGCAGCGCAGGGGGGCAACCCTACGAGCAGTACTTC.

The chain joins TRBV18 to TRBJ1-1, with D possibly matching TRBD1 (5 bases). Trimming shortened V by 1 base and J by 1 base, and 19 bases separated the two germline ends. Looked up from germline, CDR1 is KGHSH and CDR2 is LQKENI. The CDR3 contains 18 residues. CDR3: CASSPLSGNPGENTEAFF. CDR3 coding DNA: TGTGCCAGCTCACCACTATCAGGCAACCCGGGGGAGAACACTGAAGCTTTCTTT.